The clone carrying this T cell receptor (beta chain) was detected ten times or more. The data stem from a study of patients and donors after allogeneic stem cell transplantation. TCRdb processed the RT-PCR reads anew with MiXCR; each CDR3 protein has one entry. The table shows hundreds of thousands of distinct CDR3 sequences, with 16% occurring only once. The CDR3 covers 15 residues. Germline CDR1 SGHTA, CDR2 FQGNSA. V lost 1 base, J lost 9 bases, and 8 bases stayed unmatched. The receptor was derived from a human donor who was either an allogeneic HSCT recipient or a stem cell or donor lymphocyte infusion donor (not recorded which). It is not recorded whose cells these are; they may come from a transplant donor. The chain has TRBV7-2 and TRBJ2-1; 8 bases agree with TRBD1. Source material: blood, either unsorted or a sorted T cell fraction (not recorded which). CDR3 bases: TGTGCCAGCAGCTTAGGCAGGACAGGGCTAGGTGAGCAGTTCTTC. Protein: CASSLGRTGLGEQFF.